Each of the 7 T cell receptor beta chains below was sequenced from the same sample in a study of T cell responses to AZD1222 COVID-19 vaccine. The table came from immunoSEQ multiplex PCR; TCRdb's copy has only in-frame clones and leaves some out. Seen here are some 150,000 clones, 85% to 90% observed once, and the top ten hold roughly 4.3%. The input for sequencing was peripheral blood, taken 28 days after the second AZD1222 dose. Receptors originate from an adult who received the AZD1222 COVID-19 vaccine.

This clone appeared once. Other DNA sequences from this sample encode an identical CDR3 as well. The chain employs TRBV9 and TRBJ2-2; no clear D gene. Germline V CDR1 and CDR2: SGDLS, YYNGEE. This CDR3 contains 12 residues. Deletions cut 0 bases from V and 5 bases from J, with 2 bases between. The CDR3 DNA follows: TGTGCCAGCAGCGTAGTTACCGGGGAGCTGTTTTTT. It encodes CASSVVTGELFF.

This chain connects TRBV20-1 to TRBJ2-1, with D unclear. CDR1 and CDR2 from the germline V gene are DFQATT and SNEGSKA (reference sequence). Trimming left V 3 bases short and J 3 bases short, with 9 bases between. This CDR3 region has 13 residues. CDR3 DNA sequence: TGCAGTGCTAGTCTCGACAACTACAATGAGCAGTTCTTC. Translated: CSASLDNYNEQFF.

The DNA for the CDR3 is TGTGCCTGGACTGCGACAGAAGCCATATATTTT. Its protein is CAWTATEAIYF. This rearrangement joins TRBV30 to TRBJ1-3, with D possibly TRBD1 on 5 matching bases. V lost 4 bases, J lost 11 bases, and 12 bases lay in between. Looked up from germline, CDR1 is GTSNPN and CDR2 is SVGIG (reference sequence). CDR3 length equals 11 residues.

V gene TRBV10-3 combines with J gene TRBJ2-5, with 9 bases matching TRBD1. CDR3 size: 16 residues. Germline CDR1 reads ENHRY; CDR2 reads SYGVKD. V shed 0 bases, J shed 5 bases, and the junction held 7 bases outside the gene matches. Here the CDR3 reads CAISESGTGSVETQYF. CDR3 in DNA: TGTGCCATCAGTGAGTCAGGGACAGGGTCGGTGGAGACCCAGTACTTC.

About this clone itself: In this CDR3 the conserved last residue, phenylalanine or tryptophan, is missing, so a read error is likely. The DNA is left out, because the CDR3 cannot be placed on it with certainty; the CDR3 is given as TCRdb lists it. The gene calls are TRBV2 and TRBJ1-2; TRBD1 is the table's D call, not checked against the DNA. Germline CDR1 SNHLY, CDR2 FYNNEI. Ends included, the CDR3 has 12 residues. Here the CDR3 reads CASRDDREWYIL.

The CDR3, as DNA: TGTGCCAGCAGCTTAGGACAGGGGGCCCGGAGCAATCAGCCCCAGCATTTT. Protein: CASSLGQGARSNQPQHF. This rearrangement joins TRBV11-2 to TRBJ1-5, with 10 bases identical to TRBD1. The V gene end was trimmed by 1 base and the J gene end by 1 base; junction bases not matched to a gene: 4. Germline V gene data show CDR1 as SGHAT and CDR2 as FQNNGV. The CDR3 totals 17 residues.

This chain connects TRBV4-1 to TRBJ1-2, with 9 bases that match TRBD1. The trim removed 6 bases at V and 4 bases at J, leaving 15 bases unmatched. CDR1 is MGHRA, CDR2 YSYEKL, per germline. This CDR3 is 17 amino acids long. The CDR3 DNA sequence: TGCGCCAGCAGACCTGACTTGAGGGACAGGGCTAGCTATGGCTACACCTTC. As protein: CASRPDLRDRASYGYTF.